What follows are 27 T cell receptor beta chains derived from one specimen sequenced in a study of memory CD4+ T cells and cytomegalovirus serostatus. The sort gate was single viable CD3+CD4+CD8-CD45RO+ cells for memory CD4+ T cells. Generated by immunoSEQ multiplex PCR, the TCRdb table keeps only in-frame clones and is missing some. The data show about 100,000 clones, 75% to 90% seen once. The specimen was memory CD4+ T cells from blood. The receptors were sampled from an adult in good health and CMV-seropositive.

This chain links TRBV6-5 with TRBJ1-4; possibly TRBD1 for D (6 bases). CDR3 length: 15 residues. V dropped 0 bases and J dropped 2 bases, with 7 bases sitting between them. Germline V gene sequence: CDR1 MNHEY, CDR2 SVGAGI. CDR3 sequence (DNA): TGTGCCAGCAGTTACTCGCAGGGGACTAATGAAAAACTGTTTTTT. Its translation: CASSYSQGTNEKLFF.

This clone occurred a few times. The chain couples TRBV10-3 to TRBJ2-7; TRBD2 is a possible D gene (6 bases). This CDR3 spans 15 amino acids. The germline V gene encodes CDR1 ENHRY and CDR2 SYGVKD. Trimming left V 3 bases short and J 6 bases short, with 18 bases between. The CDR3 nucleotides are TGTGCCATCAGTGAAACAAGGCAGGCGCGGGGCGAGCAGTACTTC. This translates into CAISETRQARGEQYF.

This clone was seen a few times. This chain joins TRBV7-8 and TRBJ1-2; TRBD1 is a possible D gene (6 bases). Trimming took 1 base from V and 7 from J, leaving 13 bases between them. CDR3 length equals 14 residues. Germline V CDR1 and CDR2: SGHVS, FQNEAQ. CDR3 loop: CASSLGRGASGYTF. Here the CDR3 DNA reads TGTGCCAGCAGCTTAGGGCGGGGGGCCTCTGGCTACACCTTC.

This chain uses TRBV14 with TRBJ2-3, with D possibly being TRBD1 (6 bases). V dropped 2 bases and J dropped 8 bases, with 11 bases sitting between them. This CDR3 region has 13 residues. In germline, CDR1 is SGHDN, CDR2 FVKESK. For the CDR3, the DNA is TGTGCCAGCAGCCAATTTACAGGGCGTACGCAGTATTTT. It yields the protein CASSQFTGRTQYF.

This chain joins TRBV7-9 and TRBJ1-3; D remains unclear. V was shortened by 5 bases and J by 7 bases, with 6 bases between the two germline ends. CDR1 is SEHNR and CDR2 is FQNEAQ in the germline V gene (reference sequence). The CDR3 is 11 amino acids. CDR3 protein: CASSPGNTIYF. CDR3 nucleotides: TGTGCCAGCAGCCCGGGGAACACCATATATTTT.

The chain carries TRBV13 and TRBJ2-5; 10 bases fit TRBD2. There are 15 residues in the CDR3. CDR1 PRHDT and CDR2 FYEKMQ come from the germline V gene (reference sequence). J gave up 5 bases and V 5 bases, and 8 bases lay outside the gene matches. CDR3 residues: CASSEKREGLETQYF. In DNA, the CDR3 is TGTGCCAGCAGCGAAAAGCGGGAGGGCCTTGAGACCCAGTACTTC.

This CDR3 reads CASSLALRTGDGELFF. CDR3 in DNA: TGTGCCAGCAGCTTAGCGCTCCGGACAGGGGACGGGGAGCTGTTTTTT. The chain recombines TRBV7-8 with TRBJ2-2; 9 positions match TRBD1. The CDR3 sequence is 16 residues long. Germline V CDR1 and CDR2: SGHVS, FQNEAQ. Unmatched junction bases numbered 6, after V lost 0 bases and J lost 7 bases.

The V and J genes are TRBV7-8 and TRBJ1-2; D is undetermined. This CDR3 spans 18 amino acids. V was trimmed by 1 base and J by 3 bases, leaving 21 bases between them. In germline, CDR1 is SGHVS, CDR2 FQNEAQ. This CDR3 is CASSLDGQRTFLDYGYTF. The CDR3 DNA sequence: TGTGCCAGCAGCTTAGACGGGCAAAGGACGTTCCTCGACTATGGCTACACCTTC.

The chain employs TRBV28 and TRBJ1-1; 8 bases fit TRBD1. Trimming removed 4 bases from V and 3 bases from J; junction bases left unmatched: 7. Germline CDR1 MDHEN, CDR2 SYDVKM. This CDR3 is 15 amino acids long. In DNA, the CDR3 is TGTGCCAGCAGTTCCTTCAGGGGGCAGGACACTGAAGCTTTCTTT. As protein: CASSSFRGQDTEAFF.

This rearrangement joins TRBV2 to TRBJ2-1; a possible D gene is TRBD1 (6 bases). The germline V and J ends were trimmed by 5 bases and 13 bases, with 12 bases remaining between them. Germline CDR1 is SNHLY and CDR2 is FYNNEI. The CDR3 runs to 11 residues. DNA for the CDR3: TGTGCCAGCAGTCCCGACAGGTTCCAGTTCTTC. Encoded protein: CASSPDRFQFF. Filled out from reference TRBV2 and TRBJ2-1, the complete variable domain reads EPEVTQTPSHQVTQMGQEVILRCVPISNHLYFYWYRQILGQKVEFLVSFYNNEISEKSEIFDDQFSVERPDGSNFTLKIRSTKLEDSAMYFCASSPDRFQFFGPGTRLTVL.

This sequence joins TRBV5-1 and TRBJ2-3; a weak D match, TRBD2 (6 bases). Trimming stripped 4 bases from V and 0 bases from J, with 9 bases between. CDR1 is SGHRS, CDR2 YFSETQ, per germline. CDR3 length: 14 amino acids. The CDR3 region is CASSGAGSTDTQYF. In DNA form, the CDR3 reads TGCGCCAGCAGCGGGGCGGGAAGCACAGATACGCAGTATTTT.

This clone appeared once. The genes are TRBV7-8 and TRBJ2-1; TRBD2 agrees at 9 bases. Per germline, CDR1 SGHVS and CDR2 FQNEAQ. The J segment lost 4 bases and the V segment lost 4 bases, leaving 11 bases of the junction unmatched. The CDR3 has 17 residues. The CDR3 loop is CASSSFGSGSRYNEQFF. CDR3 coding DNA: TGTGCCAGCAGCTCGTTTGGTAGCGGGAGTCGATACAATGAGCAGTTCTTC.

The chain couples TRBV2 to TRBJ1-3; perhaps TRBD1 as D (5 bases). CDR1 is SNHLY, CDR2 FYNNEI, per germline. The V end lost 6 bases, the J end lost 6 bases, and 18 bases lay between the germline ends. The CDR3 spans 15 residues. This CDR3 is CASRENPGYANTIYF. The CDR3 DNA follows: TGTGCCAGCAGAGAGAACCCAGGGTATGCAAACACCATATATTTT.

This clone was picked up one time. The gene calls are TRBV29-1 and TRBJ2-1, with TRBD2 matching 10 bases. CDR3 length: 17 amino acids. The ends lost 1 base at V and 0 bases at J; junction bases unmatched: 6. The germline V gene encodes CDR1 SQVTM and CDR2 ANQGSEA. CDR3 amino acids: CSVEGVLAGSSYNEQFF. The DNA of the CDR3 is TGCAGCGTTGAAGGGGTACTAGCGGGAAGCTCCTACAATGAGCAGTTCTTC.

This chain connects TRBV7-6 to TRBJ1-1; D call uncertain. The germline V and J ends were trimmed by 5 bases and 6 bases, with 13 bases remaining between them. CDR1 is SGHVS and CDR2 is FNYEAQ in the germline V gene. The CDR3 runs to 13 residues. CDR3 sequence (DNA): TGTGCCAGCAGCCCCTACTCTTATTCTGAAGCTTTCTTT. Translated: CASSPYSYSEAFF.

The chain combines TRBV2 with TRBJ1-2; D is undetermined. Trimming left V 5 bases short and J 4 bases short, with 11 bases between. The germline gives CDR1 SNHLY, CDR2 FYNNEI. The CDR3 spans 13 residues. The CDR3 DNA is TGTGCCAGCAGTATTGAGGGCGGCTATGGCTACACCTTC. This codes for CASSIEGGYGYTF. The full variable domain, with the rest looked up from reference TRBV2 and TRBJ1-2, is EPEVTQTPSHQVTQMGQEVILRCVPISNHLYFYWYRQILGQKVEFLVSFYNNEISEKSEIFDDQFSVERPDGSNFTLKIRSTKLEDSAMYFCASSIEGGYGYTFGSGTRLTVV.

Concerning this clone: One end of the junction does not line up with germline, which may come from a read error. The chain links TRBV7-7 to TRBJ2-3; 15 bases map to TRBD2. The CDR3 runs 17 residues. The germline V gene has CDR1 SSHAT and CDR2 FNYEAQ (reference sequence). Here the CDR3 reads CASIAGLAGGPTDTQYF. As DNA, the CDR3 is TGTGCTAGCATCGCGGGACTAGCGGGAGGACCCACAGATACGCAGTATTTT. Full variable domain (remainder filled in from reference TRBV7-7 and TRBJ2-3): GAGVSQSPRYKVTKRGQDVTLRCDPISSHATLYWYQQALGQGPEFLTYFNYEAQPDKSGLPSDRFSAERPEGSISTLTIQRTEQRDSAMYRCASIAGLAGGPTDTQYFGPGTRLTVL.

This clone appeared once. The rearrangement links TRBV18 to TRBJ2-7, with no clear D. CDR3 length: 11 amino acids. From germline, CDR1 is KGHSH and CDR2 LQKENI. V was trimmed by 5 bases and J by 5 bases, leaving 7 bases between them. CDR3 sequence (DNA): TGTGCCAGCTCATTTAATAACGAGCAGTACTTC. Its protein is CASSFNNEQYF.

The CDR3 region is CAITGKVGDSYNEQFF. In DNA form, the CDR3 reads TGTGCCATCACGGGAAAGGTTGGGGACTCCTACAATGAGCAGTTCTTC. V gene TRBV10-3 combines with J gene TRBJ2-1; tentative D call: TRBD2 (5 bases). V shed 7 bases and J shed 0 bases, with 16 bases lying between them. Germline CDR1 ENHRY, CDR2 SYGVKD. This CDR3 contains 16 residues.

The chain uses TRBV13 and TRBJ2-3; TRBD1 matches 7 bases. Per the germline V gene, CDR1 is PRHDT and CDR2 is FYEKMQ (reference sequence). The J segment lost 0 bases and the V segment lost 5 bases, leaving 5 bases of the junction unmatched. The CDR3 is 15 amino acids. The CDR3 bases are TGTGCCAGCAGCGCGAAGACAGGGAGCACAGATACGCAGTATTTT. This gives the protein CASSAKTGSTDTQYF. The variable domain in full, completed from reference TRBV13 and TRBJ2-3, reads AAGVIQSPRHLIKEKRETATLKCYPIPRHDTVYWYQQGPGQDPQFLISFYEKMQSDKGSIPDRFSAQQFSDYHSELNMSSLELGDSALYFCASSAKTGSTDTQYFGPGTRLTVL.

This clone was picked up a small number of times. The CDR3 reads CASSPSAGSNQPQHF. The CDR3 nucleotides read TGTGCCAGCAGTCCATCGGCAGGGAGCAATCAGCCCCAGCATTTT. The rearrangement links TRBV27 to TRBJ1-5, with a tentative D call TRBD1 (5 bases). Germline lookup yields CDR1 MNHEY and CDR2 SMNVEV (reference sequence). The CDR3 is 15 amino acids. V was cut by 5 bases and J by 1 base, with 12 bases left in between.

This CDR3 reads CASSEYRYNEQFF. The CDR3 nucleotides read TGCGCCAGCAGTGAGTACAGATACAATGAGCAGTTCTTC. V usage is TRBV10-1 and J usage is TRBJ2-1, with no clear D. The CDR3 loop spans 13 amino acids. Deletions cut 1 base from V and 4 bases from J, with 5 bases between. Germline V gene lookup returns CDR1 WNHNN and CDR2 SYGVQD (reference sequence).

The genes are TRBV5-6 and TRBJ1-6; D call uncertain. The CDR3 spans 14 residues. V lost 4 bases to trimming and J lost 9 bases, with 14 bases between them. Germline V gene sequence: CDR1 SGHDT, CDR2 YYEEEE. This CDR3 reads CASSRSVALSPLHF. CDR3 DNA sequence: TGTGCCAGCAGCCGGTCAGTGGCCCTTTCACCCCTCCACTTT.

This clone was seen only once. The rearrangement links TRBV11-1 to TRBJ2-7, with D tentatively TRBD1 (6 bases). Trimming shortened V by 5 bases and J by 5 bases, and 16 bases separated the two germline ends. Per germline, CDR1 SGHAT and CDR2 FQDESV (reference sequence). CDR3 size: 14 residues. The CDR3 DNA sequence: TGTGCCAGCAGCCGGGATCAGGGGATCGACGAGCAGTACTTC. Residues: CASSRDQGIDEQYF.

The CDR3 sequence: CASRGLAGGGPGANVLTF. The CDR3 DNA reads as TGTGCCAGCAGGGGACTAGCGGGAGGAGGCCCCGGGGCCAACGTCCTGACTTTC. The J gene is TRBJ2-6, the V gene TRBV28; 15 nucleotides match TRBD2. Germline CDR1 and CDR2: MDHEN and SYDVKM. This CDR3 is 18 amino acids long. V gave up 6 bases and J gave up 4 bases; unmatched junction bases: 7.

J is TRBJ2-1 and V is TRBV28; 12 nucleotides line up with TRBD2. The germline V gene encodes CDR1 MDHEN and CDR2 SYDVKM. This CDR3 is built from 16 residues. Unmatched junction bases numbered 8, after V lost 10 bases and J lost 1 base. CDR3 protein: CAIVGLAGHSYNEQFF. As DNA, the CDR3 is TGTGCCATCGTGGGACTAGCGGGTCATTCCTACAATGAGCAGTTCTTC. The whole variable domain, remainder taken from reference TRBV28 and TRBJ2-1, is DVKVTQSSRYLVKRTGEKVFLECVQDMDHENMFWYRQDPGLGLRLIYFSYDVKMKEKGDIPEGYSVSREKKERFSLILESASTNQTSMYLCAIVGLAGHSYNEQFFGPGTRLTVL.

The chain uses TRBV27 and TRBJ2-1, with 8 bases lining up with TRBD1. CDR3 length: 17 residues. V lost 2 bases and J lost 0; bases outside the gene matches: 6. Germline V lookup: CDR1 MNHEY, CDR2 SMNVEV (reference sequence). In DNA form, the CDR3 reads TGTGCCAGCAGTTTACGCTCAACAGGGGGCTCCTACAATGAGCAGTTCTTC. Translated: CASSLRSTGGSYNEQFF.